Sequencing of this T cell receptor (beta chain) was carried out in a study of somatic mutations in cytotoxic T cells in rheumatoid arthritis. The CDR3 has 13 residues. In germline, CDR1 is MNHEY, CDR2 SMNVEV (reference sequence). The V end lost 2 bases, the J end lost 6 bases, and 8 bases lay between the germline ends. As regards this clone: This same CDR3 is encoded by further DNA sequences in the sample.

Produced via immunoSEQ multiplex PCR; TCRdb's table is partial and in-frame only. The table has about 25,000 clones, 82% seen once. The J gene is TRBJ1-5, the V gene TRBV27; possibly TRBD1 for D (5 bases). Material for sequencing was CD8+ T cells sorted from blood. This TCR was recovered from a man aged 45-65 years in good health. The CDR3 sequence: CASSLGGGQPQHF. The CDR3 region has the DNA TGTGCCAGCAGTTTAGGGGGGGGTCAGCCCCAGCATTTT.